This T cell receptor beta chain comes out of a study of CD8 T cells in Susac syndrome. Random hexamers primed reverse transcription of about 0.5 to 1 ug RNA. TCR beta CDR3 was amplified by immunoSEQ multiplex PCR. This amplification extended across 54 Vbeta and 13 Jbeta segments. Using its own MiXCR run on the immunoSEQ multiplex PCR reads, TCRdb lists one record per CDR3 protein. The sample lists fewer than 150,000 distinct CDR3 sequences; about 92% were seen once. It was treatment-naive patients with stable or active relapsing-remitting disease who made up the multiple sclerosis controls. Negative isolation was applied to CD8+ and CD4+ T cells, and FACS enrichment was applied to TEMRA cells. Germline CDR1 and CDR2: MDHEN and SYDVKM. CDR3 size: 12 residues. Trimming cost V 6 bases and J 3 bases, with 8 bases left between them.

This receptor was taken from a human donor with multiple sclerosis. The sample consisted of CD4+ T cells from PBMCs. This chain connects TRBV28 to TRBJ1-2; D is undetermined. CDR3: CASSSGDYGYTF. Written as DNA, the CDR3 is TGTGCCAGCAGCTCCGGAGACTATGGCTACACCTTC.